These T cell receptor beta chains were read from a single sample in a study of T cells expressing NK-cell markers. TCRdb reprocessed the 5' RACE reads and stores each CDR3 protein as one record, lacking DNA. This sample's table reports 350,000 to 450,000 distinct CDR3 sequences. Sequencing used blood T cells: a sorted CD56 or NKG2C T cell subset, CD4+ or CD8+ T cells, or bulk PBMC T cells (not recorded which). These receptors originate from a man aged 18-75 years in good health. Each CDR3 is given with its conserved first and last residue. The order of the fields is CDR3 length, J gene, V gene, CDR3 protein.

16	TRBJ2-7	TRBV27	CASSSWGTGKIYEQYF
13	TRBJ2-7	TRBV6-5	CASSYRVDYEQYF
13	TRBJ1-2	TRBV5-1	CASRRDKLYGYTF
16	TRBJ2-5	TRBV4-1	CASSQGLQGGLETQYF
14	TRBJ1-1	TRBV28	CASLGSLMNTEAFF
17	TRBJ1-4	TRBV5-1	CASSLAGVVGTNEKLFF
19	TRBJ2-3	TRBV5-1	CASSEVPGLAGVSTDTQYF
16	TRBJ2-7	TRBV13	CASSSDRTGELYEQYF
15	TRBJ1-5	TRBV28	CASHPGGSSNQPQHF
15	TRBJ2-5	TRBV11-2	CASSWTSGPQETQYF
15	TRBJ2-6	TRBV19	CASSLGAATANVLTF
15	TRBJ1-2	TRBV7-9	CASSLSLIGSRGYTF
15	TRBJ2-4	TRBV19	CASSISSGGQNIQYF
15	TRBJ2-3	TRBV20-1	CSARDTGGSTDTQYF
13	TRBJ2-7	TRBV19	CASSKLLTYEQYF
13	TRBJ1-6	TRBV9	CASSPSPNSPLHF
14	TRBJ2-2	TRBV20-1	CSARDPRATGELFF
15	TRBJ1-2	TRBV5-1	CASKTFFTGNYGYTF
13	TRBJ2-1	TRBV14	CASSLRQAGEQFF
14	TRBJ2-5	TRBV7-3	CASSHSGLKETQYF
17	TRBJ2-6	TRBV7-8	CASSLAYRGSGANVLTF
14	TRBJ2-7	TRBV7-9	CASSFGTFRYEQYF
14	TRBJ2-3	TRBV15	CATSSGGTGNTQYF
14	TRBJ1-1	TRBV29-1	CSGNRQGARTEAFF
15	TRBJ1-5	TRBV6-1	CASSGGRGRQGPQHF
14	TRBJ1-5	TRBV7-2	CASRAGGSSQPQHF
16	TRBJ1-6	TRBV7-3	CASLRGVSSYNSPLHF
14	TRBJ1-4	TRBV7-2	CASSHATGGGKLFF
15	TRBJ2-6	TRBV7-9	CASSLAASGANVLTF
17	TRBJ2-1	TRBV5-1	CASRASGGPNIYNEQFF
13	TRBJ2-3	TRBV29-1	CSVLFRYTDTQYF
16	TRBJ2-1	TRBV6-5	CASSYSRASRLNEQFF
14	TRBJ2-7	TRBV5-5	CASSSQGAWGEQYF
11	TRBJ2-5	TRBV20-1	CSAPMIETQYF
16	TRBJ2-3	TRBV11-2	CASSAWGGTKARTQYF
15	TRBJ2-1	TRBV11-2	CASSSPGQTYNEQFF
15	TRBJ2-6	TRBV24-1	CATSDSRGGANVLTF
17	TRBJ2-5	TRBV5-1	CASSLVSGLAWGETQYF
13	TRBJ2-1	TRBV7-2	CASSSRGLAEQFF
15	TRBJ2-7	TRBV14	CASSHGGTRLYEQYF
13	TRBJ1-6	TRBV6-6	CATRGGKNSPLHF
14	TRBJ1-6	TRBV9	CASSVGRERSPLHF
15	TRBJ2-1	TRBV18	CASSPARTGLNEQFF
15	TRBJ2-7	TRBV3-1	CASSRNRGKRYEQYF
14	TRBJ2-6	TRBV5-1	CASSGGAGANVLTF
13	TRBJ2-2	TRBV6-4	CASSEYRTGELFF
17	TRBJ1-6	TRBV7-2	CASSLARWDKNNSPLHF
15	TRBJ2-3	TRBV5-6	CASSHRQGFTDTQYF
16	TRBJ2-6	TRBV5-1	CASSRDRGSGANVLTF
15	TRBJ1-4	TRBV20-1	CSNYRIRDPNEKLFF
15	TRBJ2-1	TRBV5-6	CASSQRTGSYNEQFF